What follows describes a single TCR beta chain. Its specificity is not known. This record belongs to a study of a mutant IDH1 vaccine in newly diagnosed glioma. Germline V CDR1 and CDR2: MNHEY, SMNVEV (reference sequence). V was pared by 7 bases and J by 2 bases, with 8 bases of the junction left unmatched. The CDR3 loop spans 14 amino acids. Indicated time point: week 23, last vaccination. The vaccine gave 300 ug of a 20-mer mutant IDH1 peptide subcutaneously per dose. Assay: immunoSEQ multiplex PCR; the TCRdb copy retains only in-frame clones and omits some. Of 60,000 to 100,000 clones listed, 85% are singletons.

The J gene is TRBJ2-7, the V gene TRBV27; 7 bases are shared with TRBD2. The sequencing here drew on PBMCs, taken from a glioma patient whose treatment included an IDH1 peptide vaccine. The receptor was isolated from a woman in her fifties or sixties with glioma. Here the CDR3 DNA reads TGTGCCAGCAAGGTAGCGGGCCAGACCTACGAGCAGTACTTC. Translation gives CASKVAGQTYEQYF.